What follows are 20 T cell receptor beta chains derived from one specimen sequenced in a study of memory CD4+ T cells and cytomegalovirus serostatus. The sort gate was single viable CD3+CD4+CD8-CD45RO+ cells for memory CD4+ T cells. TCRdb's copy holds only in-frame clones and misses some; the assay was immunoSEQ multiplex PCR. The sample consists of roughly 67,000 clones, roughly 76% of them appearing once. The sequenced sample consisted of memory CD4+ T cells from blood. These receptors all come from an adult in good health and CMV-seropositive.

This rearrangement joins TRBV4-2 to TRBJ2-7, with TRBD2 matching 11 bases. CDR1 and CDR2 (germline): LGHNA, YNFKEQ. V shed 0 bases, J shed 3 bases, and the junction held 1 base outside the gene matches. The CDR3 is made up of 15 amino acids. CDR3 sequence reads: CASSQDGTSGYEQYF. CDR3 coding DNA: TGTGCCAGCAGCCAAGACGGGACTAGCGGCTACGAGCAGTACTTC.

V is TRBV2 and J is TRBJ2-5; D ambiguous. CDR1 SNHLY and CDR2 FYNNEI come from the germline V gene. The CDR3 has 11 residues. The V gene lost 5 bases and the J gene lost 1 base, with 2 bases spanning the gap. As DNA, the CDR3 is TGTGCCAGCAGTTCCCAAGAGACCCAGTACTTC. The encoded protein is CASSSQETQYF.

This clone was counted a few times. The chain recombines TRBV4-1 with TRBJ1-3; 10 bases match TRBD1. The ends lost 2 bases at V and 1 base at J; junction bases unmatched: 5. CDR1 and CDR2 (germline): MGHRA, YSYEKL. This CDR3 spans 17 amino acids. CDR3 nucleotide sequence: TGCGCCAGCAGCCAATTACCGGGACAGGGGTCTGGAAACACCATATATTTT. Translating gives CASSQLPGQGSGNTIYF.

The chain carries TRBV9 and TRBJ1-1; D not resolved. The V gene lost 3 bases and the J gene lost 6 bases, with 18 bases spanning the gap. The germline CDR1 and CDR2 sequences are SGDLS and YYNGEE. The CDR3 runs 15 residues. CDR3 coding DNA: TGTGCCAGCAGCGGGACTGTTGGAGGTAACGCTGAAGCTTTCTTT. It encodes CASSGTVGGNAEAFF.

This clone appeared once. This chain links TRBV13 with TRBJ1-3; D is ambiguous. This CDR3 is built from 15 residues. The germline V gene has CDR1 PRHDT and CDR2 FYEKMQ (reference sequence). The V end lost 1 base, the J end lost 2 bases, and 9 bases lay between the germline ends. Here the CDR3 DNA reads TGTGCCAGCAGCTTAGTATCAGGAGCTGGAAACACCATATATTTT. Encoded protein: CASSLVSGAGNTIYF.

The sample holds a few counts of this clone. The V gene is TRBV5-1, the J gene TRBJ2-1; 10 bases match TRBD2. Germline V lookup: CDR1 SGHRS, CDR2 YFSETQ. The CDR3 is 16 amino acids. The J segment lost 5 bases and the V segment lost 3 bases, leaving 8 bases of the junction unmatched. Here the CDR3 reads CASSSGGSGRDNEQFF. For the CDR3, the DNA is TGCGCCAGCAGCTCCGGAGGAAGCGGGAGGGACAATGAGCAGTTCTTC.

Here the CDR3 reads CASSLLETYEQYF. CDR3 DNA sequence: TGTGCCAGCAGCCTGCTTGAAACCTACGAGCAGTACTTC. This rearrangement joins TRBV7-8 to TRBJ2-7; D unresolved. The CDR3 spans 13 residues. Between the trimmed V and J ends, which lost 5 bases and 2 bases, there was a span of 10 bases. Germline V gene data show CDR1 as SGHVS and CDR2 as FQNEAQ.

This chain connects TRBV15 to TRBJ2-1; perhaps TRBD2 as D (6 bases). This CDR3 has 17 residues. Germline-derived CDR1 and CDR2 are LNHNV and YYDKDF (reference sequence). V lost 0 bases to trimming and J lost 2 bases, with 14 bases between them. CDR3 DNA: TGTGCCACCAGCAGAGATCGGGCGGGAACTCCCTACAATGAGCAGTTCTTC. Translated, it gives CATSRDRAGTPYNEQFF.

The chain employs TRBV6-1 and TRBJ1-4; D is unresolved. V lost 4 bases, J lost 7 bases, and 13 bases lay in between. Looked up from germline, CDR1 is MNHNS and CDR2 is SASEGT. The CDR3 is made up of 14 amino acids. CDR3 DNA sequence: TGTGCCAGCAGTGCGAGCCAAAAGGGTGAAAAACTGTTTTTT. Its protein is CASSASQKGEKLFF.

The chain is built from TRBV11-2 and TRBJ2-4; 8 bases align to TRBD2. With V trimmed by 4 bases and J by 8 bases, 10 bases remained unmatched. The CDR3 sequence is 15 residues long. Germline V gene lookup returns CDR1 SGHAT and CDR2 FQNNGV. CDR3 bases: TGTGCCAGCAGCTCCCGGGGGGCGGGAGGAGACATTCAGTACTTC. Translation gives CASSSRGAGGDIQYF.

The chain combines TRBV4-3 with TRBJ2-2; D possibly corresponds to TRBD2 (6 bases). The CDR3 sequence is 16 residues long. The germline CDR1 and CDR2 sequences are LGHNA and YSLEER. Trimming left V 3 bases short and J 0 bases short, with 11 bases between. The CDR3 reads CASSHKGLSNTGELFF. The CDR3 nucleotides are TGCGCCAGCAGCCATAAGGGACTGTCGAACACCGGGGAGCTGTTTTTT.

The chain recombines TRBV6-5 with TRBJ2-3; 13 bases align to TRBD2. The CDR3 is 16 residues long. Germline CDR1 MNHEY, CDR2 SVGAGI. Trimming removed 4 bases from V and 5 bases from J; junction bases left unmatched: 6. CDR3 sequence reads: CASSSTSGGAGDTQYF. The CDR3 DNA reads TGTGCCAGCAGTTCAACTAGCGGGGGGGCTGGAGATACGCAGTATTTT.

CDR3 coding DNA: TGTGCCAGCAGCACCCTGGGGACAGGGGGTCAGAATGAGCAGTTCTTC. Its translation is CASSTLGTGGQNEQFF. The chain joins TRBV28 to TRBJ2-1; 11 bases match TRBD1. Per the germline V gene, CDR1 is MDHEN and CDR2 is SYDVKM. The CDR3 is made up of 16 amino acids. Trimming took 6 bases from V and 7 from J; bases not matched to a gene: 11.

J is TRBJ2-7 and V is TRBV7-2; 11 bases map to TRBD2. Per germline, CDR1 SGHTA and CDR2 FQGNSA. V lost 0 bases and J lost 2; bases outside the gene matches: 9. This CDR3 region has 18 residues. CDR3 loop: CASSLAPMGLAETYEQYF. DNA of the CDR3: TGTGCCAGCAGCTTAGCGCCTATGGGACTAGCGGAAACCTACGAGCAGTACTTC.

This chain connects TRBV5-4 to TRBJ2-5; 8 nucleotides line up with TRBD2. The closer fit of TRBJ2-7 to the DNA end suggests the J call may be wrong. Germline loops: CDR1 SGHNT, CDR2 YYREEE (reference sequence). The CDR3 contains 14 residues. This CDR3 reads CASSFGGAWAEQYF. For the CDR3, the DNA is TGTGCCAGCAGCTTCGGGGGGGCCTGGGCCGAGCAGTACTTC.

This clone appeared a single time. The chain couples TRBV6-4 to TRBJ2-3; the match to TRBD2 covers 7 bases. The CDR3 covers 16 residues. V lost 0 bases to trimming and J lost 5 bases; unmatched junction nucleotides: 8. In germline, CDR1 is MRHNA, CDR2 SNTAGT. CDR3 loop: CASSDSSAGEVDTQYF. CDR3 nucleotides: TGTGCCAGCAGTGACTCCAGCGCGGGAGAGGTAGATACGCAGTATTTT.

The rearrangement links TRBV19 to TRBJ1-1, with a tentative D call TRBD1 (5 bases). Trimming took off 5 bases at V and 4 bases at J, with 14 bases between the two ends. CDR3 length equals 14 residues. Germline-derived CDR1 and CDR2 are LNHDA and SQIVND (reference sequence). The CDR3 region is CASSLGGAVTEAFF. The CDR3, as DNA: TGTGCCAGTAGTCTAGGAGGGGCGGTCACTGAAGCTTTCTTT.

CDR3 sequence: CASSTMTGAGYGYTF. The CDR3 nucleotides read TGTGCCAGCAGTACAATGACAGGGGCTGGCTATGGCTACACCTTC. V is TRBV28 and J is TRBJ1-2, with 8 positions matching TRBD1. The CDR3 is made up of 15 amino acids. Trimming took 5 bases from V and 4 from J; bases not matched to a gene: 9. CDR1 and CDR2 (germline): MDHEN, SYDVKM.

The chain employs TRBV5-1 and TRBJ2-5, with 11 positions matching TRBD2. This CDR3 spans 16 amino acids. Unmatched junction bases numbered 9, after V lost 4 bases and J lost 4 bases. CDR1 and CDR2 (germline): SGHRS, YFSETQ. Here the CDR3 DNA reads TGCGCCAGCAGCAGATTACTAGCGGGAGAGGGAGAGACCCAGTACTTC. It translates to CASSRLLAGEGETQYF.

The count of this clone is one. This sequence joins TRBV18 and TRBJ1-1; D unresolved. This CDR3 spans 16 amino acids. CDR1 and CDR2 (germline): KGHSH, LQKENI. V was pared by 0 bases and J by 3 bases, with 14 bases between. This CDR3 reads CASSPPNPTHYTEAFF. DNA for the CDR3: TGTGCCAGCTCACCACCAAACCCGACGCACTACACTGAAGCTTTCTTT.